This T cell receptor beta chain appears in the sequencing data of a study of shared clonotypes between healthy human individuals (dated by TCRdb to the early 2020s). Background on the whole study: A couple of women and a few men aged 18 to 49 years were included in the cohort. Between about 0.8 and 9 billion PBMCs per donor were obtained by leukapheresis. Libraries were prepared and TCR repertoires were sequenced by different laboratories using diverse techniques, in order to increase sequencing depth and limit assay-specific biases. For each donor, three plates each were used for CD4 naive and CD4 memory, two plates were used for CD8 naive, and one plate was used for CD8 memory. To estimate repertoire size and how much clonotypes are shared between individuals, the study performed deep sequencing of blood TCR repertoires from roughly five healthy adults.

The donors were healthy, HIV-negative adults with no recently reported acute infections or vaccinations. Every donor was a Caucasian adult living in Nashville, Tennessee, USA. CD4+ T cells were enriched through magnetic negative selection, after which naive cells were positively selected on CD45RA and the remaining negative fraction served as the memory subset. Blood was collected by leukapheresis, and PBMCs were isolated by Ficoll-Histopaque density gradient centrifugation and then cryopreserved in liquid nitrogen vapor phase. Analytical flow cytometry was used to check the purity and quantity of each magnetically sorted T cell population. Genomic DNA was isolated from each sorted fraction and quantified by UV absorbance on a Nanodrop 2000c. Using the deep immunoSEQ assay, multiplex PCR amplified TCR CDR3 regions from genomic DNA. For each cell subset, the extracted genomic DNA was distributed evenly across all wells of several immunoSEQ 96-well plates, and each plate served as one replicate. For sorted subsets, each replicate PCR was loaded with approximately 200 ng genomic DNA, equivalent to 30,000 or so T cell genomes. The purified libraries were quantified using a Qubit 3.0 fluorometer, sized with a Bioanalyzer 2100, and then quantified again using the KAPA Library Quantification kit. Each immunoSEQ 96-well plate was sequenced on its own single-read 150-cycle Illumina NextSeq 550 flow cell. The study's processing was this. Because the immunoSEQ output held only junctional sequences and lacked quality scores, the filtering could not match the filtering applied to full-length reads. Sequences were annotated with PyIR, a Python wrapper for IgBLAST v1.9, and V/J genes and CDR3 were assigned using IMGT germline references. Any read was removed if the V/J assignment was weak (E-value above 1e-6), the CDR3 was missing, or the read contained stop codons, out-of-frame junctions, or ambiguous translated residues. V3J clonotypes were defined by identical inferred V gene, J gene, and CDR3 amino acid sequence. Percentage overlap between repertoires was calculated by dividing the number of shared unique clonotypes by the size of the smaller repertoire. RTK rarefaction, the Chao1 estimator, and Recon v2.1 estimates of unobserved clonotypes were used to assess repertoire richness. Generation probabilities for all TCRbeta clonotypes obtained by the gDNA method from a handful of donors were computed using OLGA. The clones in this table, taken by TCRdb from immuneACCESS, are in-frame only. Not every clone is retained; where verified, under half of the shortfall comes from an unresolved V gene, and the cause of the rest is unknown. V, J and clone size are taken as reported in that table, and D and trimming were inferred from the DNA itself. For this sample there are 950,000 to 1,100,000 clones; roughly 74% appear just once. The ten most abundant clones make up 0.61% of the sample.

This clone was detected only once. This receptor's antigen is unknown. No quality values exist for individual bases; no much larger clone is one base distant. General findings and caveats noted by the study authors: Based on pairwise subsampling, the degree of clonotype sharing among donors was expected to be affected by sequencing depth. Across four donors, approximately 4.6% of naive CD4, approximately 4% of naive CD8, around 2.1% of memory CD4, and approximately 0.4% of memory CD8 clonotypes were shared. Because the study included a small number of donors, the genetic and exposure-history diversity represented was limited. Sampling was restricted to blood, and TCR repertoires in tissues likely differ from the TCR repertoires found in blood. Estimated clonotype richness was generally larger for naive than for memory subsets. Higher generation probabilities were observed for clonotypes shared by all four sorted-subset donors than for non-shared clonotypes. Incomplete sequencing was indicated by rarefaction of sorted-subset datasets, despite the large sequencing depth.

V gives up 4 bases and J gives up 10 bases, and the segment between their germline ends measures 18 bases. Measured from the cysteine to the phenylalanine, the CDR3 is 14 residues long. The retained sequence is limited to the CDR3, 42 bases, with the frame set at the first base. The germline V gene encodes CDR1 SGDLS and CDR2 YYNGEE. The sequencing input was memory CD4+ T cells from PBMCs. What the cell subset or site label conveys for this sample: CD45RA-negative fraction. The TCR sequence derives from a man younger than 35 in good health. Some clones in this sample may be carry-over from other donors' samples. Recombination connected TRBV9 to TRBJ1-5, with a weak D call of TRBD1 (5 bases match). The CDR3 is CASSPAGTFLPQHF. The DNA sequence follows: TGTGCCAGCAGCCCAGCGGGGACGTTCTTACCCCAGCATTTT. With the portions outside the CDR3 filled from the reference TRBV9 and TRBJ1-5 genes, the complete variable region becomes DSGVTQTPKHLITATGQRVTLRCSPRSGDLSVYWYQQSLDQGLQFLIQYYNGEERAKGNILERFSAQQFPDLHSELNLSSLELGDSALYFCASSPAGTFLPQHFGDGTRLSIL.